This T cell receptor (beta chain) was sequenced for a study of type 1 regulatory T cells. The wider study: This in vitro CD4 product, T-allo10, is enriched for Tr1 cells and alloantigen-specific.

Each CDR3 protein gets one entry after TCRdb re-called the reads with MiXCR. This sample has over 90,000 distinct CDR3 sequences, with 25% to 40% found just once. This clonotype was seen a handful of times. There are 20 residues in the CDR3. The J segment lost 1 base and the V segment lost 1 base, leaving 16 bases of the junction unmatched. The V gene's germline CDR1 is LNHNV and CDR2 YYDKDF (reference sequence). The origin of this receptor is a human donor in good health. The J gene is TRBJ2-7, the V gene TRBV15; TRBD2 matches at 10 bases. The sample taken for sequencing was CD4+ T cells, either the whole sample or a sorted fraction (not recorded which). The DNA for the CDR3 is TGTGCCACCAGCAGAGGATTGCGGACTAGCGGACCCCTATTTTCCTACGAGCAGTACTTC. This translates into CATSRGLRTSGPLFSYEQYF.